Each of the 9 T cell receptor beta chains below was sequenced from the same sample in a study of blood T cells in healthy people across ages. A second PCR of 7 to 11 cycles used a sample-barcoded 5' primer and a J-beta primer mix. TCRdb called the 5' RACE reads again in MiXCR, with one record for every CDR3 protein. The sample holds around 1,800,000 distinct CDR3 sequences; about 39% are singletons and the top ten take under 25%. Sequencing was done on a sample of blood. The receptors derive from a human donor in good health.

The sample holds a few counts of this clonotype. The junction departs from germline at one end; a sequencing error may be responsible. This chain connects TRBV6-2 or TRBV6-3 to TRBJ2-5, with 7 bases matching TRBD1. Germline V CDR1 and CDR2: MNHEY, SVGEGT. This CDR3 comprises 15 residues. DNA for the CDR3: TGTGCCGGCAGCTACGTGGGACAGAACCAAGAGACCCAGTACTTC. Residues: CAGSYVGQNQETQYF.

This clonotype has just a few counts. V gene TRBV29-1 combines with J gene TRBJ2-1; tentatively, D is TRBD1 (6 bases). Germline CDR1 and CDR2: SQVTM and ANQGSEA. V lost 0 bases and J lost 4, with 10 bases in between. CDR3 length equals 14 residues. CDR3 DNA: TGCAGCGTTGAAGATCACGGGACATACAATGAGCAGTTCTTC. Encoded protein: CSVEDHGTYNEQFF.

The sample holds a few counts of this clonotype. The CDR3 sequence: CASSQDGHYGYTF. In DNA, the CDR3 is TGCGCCAGCAGCCAAGATGGTCACTATGGCTACACCTTC. This chain connects TRBV4-3 to TRBJ1-2; D not resolved. The germline V gene encodes CDR1 LGHNA and CDR2 YSLEER. CDR3 length: 13 amino acids. Trimming left V 0 bases short and J 3 bases short, with 5 bases between.

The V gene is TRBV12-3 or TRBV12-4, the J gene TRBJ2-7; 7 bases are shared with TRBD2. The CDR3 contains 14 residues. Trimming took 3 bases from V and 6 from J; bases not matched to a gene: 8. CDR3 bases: TGTGCCAGCAGTTTTGCGGGGGAGGTTGTCGAGCAGTACTTC. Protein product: CASSFAGEVVEQYF.

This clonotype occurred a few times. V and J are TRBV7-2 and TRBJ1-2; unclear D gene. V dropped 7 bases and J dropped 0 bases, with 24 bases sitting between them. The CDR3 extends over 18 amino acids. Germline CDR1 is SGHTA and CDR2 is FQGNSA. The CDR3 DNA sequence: TGTGCCAGCACCGACTGGGGTCAACAGCGTCCAGCTAACTATGGCTACACCTTC. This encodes CASTDWGQQRPANYGYTF.

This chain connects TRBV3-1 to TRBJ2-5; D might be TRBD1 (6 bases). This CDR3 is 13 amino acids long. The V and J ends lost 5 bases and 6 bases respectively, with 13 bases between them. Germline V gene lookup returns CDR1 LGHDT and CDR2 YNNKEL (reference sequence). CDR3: CASSGQGFQTQYF. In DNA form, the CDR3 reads TGTGCCAGCAGCGGCCAGGGGTTTCAGACCCAGTACTTC.

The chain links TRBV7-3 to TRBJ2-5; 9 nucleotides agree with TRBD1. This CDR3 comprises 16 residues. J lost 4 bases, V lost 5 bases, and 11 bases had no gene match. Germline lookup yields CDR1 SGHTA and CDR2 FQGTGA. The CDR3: CASSQKDRGSSETQYF. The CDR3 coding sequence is TGTGCCAGCAGCCAAAAAGACAGGGGGTCCTCAGAGACCCAGTACTTC. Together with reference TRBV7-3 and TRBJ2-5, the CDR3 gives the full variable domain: GAGVSQTPSNKVTEKGKYVELRCDPISGHTALYWYRQSLGQGPEFLIYFQGTGAADDSGLPNDRFFAVRPEGSVSTLKIQRTERGDSAVYLCASSQKDRGSSETQYFGPGTRLLVL.

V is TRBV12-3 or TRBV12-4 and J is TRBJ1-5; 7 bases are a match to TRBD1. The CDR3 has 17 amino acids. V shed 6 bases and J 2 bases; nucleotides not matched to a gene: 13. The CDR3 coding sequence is TGTGCCAGCAGCCCGGGGGTAGGGGGCGCGGGCAATCAGCCCCAGCATTTT. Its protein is CASSPGVGGAGNQPQHF.

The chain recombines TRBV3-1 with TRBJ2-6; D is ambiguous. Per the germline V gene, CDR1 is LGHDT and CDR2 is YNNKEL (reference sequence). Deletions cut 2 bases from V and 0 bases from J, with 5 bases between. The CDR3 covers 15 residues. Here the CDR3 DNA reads TGTGCCAGCAGCCAATGGGACTCTGGGGCCAACGTCCTGACTTTC. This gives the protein CASSQWDSGANVLTF.